The present entry profiles one T cell receptor (beta chain) with its context. Time point indicated: pretreatment peripheral blood. The templates were synthetic TCR analogs, and they were spiked into each PCR. Profiling relied on immunoSEQ multiplex PCR, and the TCRdb table lists in-frame clones only, not all of them. The sample consists of about 35,000 clones, 82% of them appearing once. Germline V gene lookup returns CDR1 LNHDA and CDR2 SQIVND (reference sequence). There are 17 residues in the CDR3. V shed 4 bases, J shed 2 bases, and the junction held 12 bases outside the gene matches. This entry belongs to a study of PD-L1 blockade in urothelial cancer. Across the study: After treatment start, blood was analyzed at 3 weeks (second dose) and at 6 weeks. The median T cell count in blood samples was more than 110,000.

The rearrangement uses TRBV19 and TRBJ2-3, with 7 bases that match TRBD1. The clonotype comes from a man in his 60s with urothelial cancer. The source was PBMCs, collected around atezolizumab (anti-PD-L1) treatment. The CDR3 nucleotides read TGTGCCAGTAGTAGCTCCAGGACAGGTGAAAACACAGATACGCAGTATTTT. Translation gives CASSSSRTGENTDTQYF.